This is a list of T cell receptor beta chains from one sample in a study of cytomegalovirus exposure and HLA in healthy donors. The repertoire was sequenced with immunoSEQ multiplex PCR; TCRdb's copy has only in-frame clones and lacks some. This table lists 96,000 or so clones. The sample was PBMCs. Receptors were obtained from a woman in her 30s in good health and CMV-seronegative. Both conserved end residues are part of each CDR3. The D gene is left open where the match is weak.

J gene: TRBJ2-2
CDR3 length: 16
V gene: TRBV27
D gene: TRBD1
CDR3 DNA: TGTGCCAGCAGTTTATTAGCCAGGGGGTACACCGGGGAGCTGTTTTTT
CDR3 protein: CASSLLARGYTGELFF

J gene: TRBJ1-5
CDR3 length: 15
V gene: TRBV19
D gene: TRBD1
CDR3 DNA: TGTGCCAGTAGTAGAGACAGGGTTGCCGATCAGCCCCAGCATTTT
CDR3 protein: CASSRDRVADQPQHF

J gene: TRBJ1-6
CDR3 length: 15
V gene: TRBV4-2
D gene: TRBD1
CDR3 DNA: TGTGCCAGCAGCCAGGCAGACAGGGTGAATTCACCCCTCCACTTT
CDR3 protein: CASSQADRVNSPLHF

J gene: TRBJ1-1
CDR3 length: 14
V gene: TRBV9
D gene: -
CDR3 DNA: TGTGCCAGCAGCCTCAATACTGGAGGGACTGAAGCTTTCTTT
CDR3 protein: CASSLNTGGTEAFF

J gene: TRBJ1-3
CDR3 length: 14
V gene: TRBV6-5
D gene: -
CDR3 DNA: TGTGCCAGCAGTTACGACAGGAACGGAAACACCATATATTTT
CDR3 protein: CASSYDRNGNTIYF

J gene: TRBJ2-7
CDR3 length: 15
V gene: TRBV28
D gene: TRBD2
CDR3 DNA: TGTGCCAGCATCCTGAGCGGGGGGGCCTCCTACGAGCAGTACTTC
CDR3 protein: CASILSGGASYEQYF

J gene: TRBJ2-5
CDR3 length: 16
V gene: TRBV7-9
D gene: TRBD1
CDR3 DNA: TGTGCCAGCAGCCCCTCCGTGAGACAGGGGGCAGAGACCCAGTACTTC
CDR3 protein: CASSPSVRQGAETQYF

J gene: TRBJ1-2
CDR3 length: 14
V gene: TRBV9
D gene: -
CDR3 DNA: TGTGCCAGCAGCGTAGGGTCCGGGGACTATGGCTACACCTTC
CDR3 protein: CASSVGSGDYGYTF

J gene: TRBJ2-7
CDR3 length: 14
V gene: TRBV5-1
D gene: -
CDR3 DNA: TGCGCCAGCAGCCAACATTCCGACTCCTACGAGCAGTACTTC
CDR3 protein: CASSQHSDSYEQYF

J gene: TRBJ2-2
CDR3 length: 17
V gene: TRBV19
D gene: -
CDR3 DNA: TGTGCCAGTAGGTTACCAAAGACTCTTACGAACACCGGGGAGCTGTTTTTT
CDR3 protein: CASRLPKTLTNTGELFF

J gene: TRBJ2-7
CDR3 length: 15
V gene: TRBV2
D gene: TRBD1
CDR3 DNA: TGTGCCAGCAGAACCGGGACAGGGCCGGGCTACGAGCAGTACTTC
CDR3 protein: CASRTGTGPGYEQYF

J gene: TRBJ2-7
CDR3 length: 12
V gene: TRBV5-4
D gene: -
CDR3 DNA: TGTGCCAGCAGCTTAGACAGGCACGAGCAGTACTTC
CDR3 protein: CASSLDRHEQYF

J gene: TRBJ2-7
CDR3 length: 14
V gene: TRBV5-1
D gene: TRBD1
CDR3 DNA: TGCGCCAGCAAAGAACAGGGGGACTCCTACGAGCAGTACTTC
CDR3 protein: CASKEQGDSYEQYF

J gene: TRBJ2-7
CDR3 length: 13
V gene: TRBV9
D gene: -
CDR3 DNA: TGTGCCAGCAGCGTTTCCCCGGGGGTCGAGCAGTACTTC
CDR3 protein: CASSVSPGVEQYF

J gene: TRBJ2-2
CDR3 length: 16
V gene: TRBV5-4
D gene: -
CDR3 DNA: TGTGCCAGCAGCTTGGCCGACGGACTAATCACCGGGGAGCTGTTTTTT
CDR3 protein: CASSLADGLITGELFF

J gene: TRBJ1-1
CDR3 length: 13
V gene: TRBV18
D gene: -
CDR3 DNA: TGTGCCAGCTCACCGATTGGGGGGGCTGAAGCTTTCTTT
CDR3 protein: CASSPIGGAEAFF

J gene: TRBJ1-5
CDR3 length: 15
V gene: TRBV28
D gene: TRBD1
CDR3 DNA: TGTGCCAGCAGTAGCCGGGACAGGGTTGGCCAGCCCCAGCATTTT
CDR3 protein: CASSSRDRVGQPQHF

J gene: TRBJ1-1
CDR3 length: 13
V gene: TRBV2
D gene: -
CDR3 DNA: TGTGCCAGCAGTAGCCGGGACAACAACCGGGCTTTCTTT
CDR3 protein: CASSSRDNNRAFF

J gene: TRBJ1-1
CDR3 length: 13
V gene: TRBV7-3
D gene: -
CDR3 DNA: TGTGCCAGCAGCTATGCGGGTAACACTGAAGCTTTCTTT
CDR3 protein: CASSYAGNTEAFF

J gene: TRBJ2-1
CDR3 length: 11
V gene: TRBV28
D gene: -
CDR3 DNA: TGTGCCATTGAACAGGGAGTTGAGCAGTTCTTC
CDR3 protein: CAIEQGVEQFF

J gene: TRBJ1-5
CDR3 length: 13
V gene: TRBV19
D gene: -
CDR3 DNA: TGTGCCAGTGCCCGCGAGAAGAGTCAGCCCCAGCATTTT
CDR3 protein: CASAREKSQPQHF

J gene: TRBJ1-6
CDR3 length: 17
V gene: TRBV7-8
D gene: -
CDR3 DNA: TGTGCCAGCAGCTCCTCAACTCTGAGGGGGGGTCGGTCACCCCTCCACTTT
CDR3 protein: CASSSSTLRGGRSPLHF

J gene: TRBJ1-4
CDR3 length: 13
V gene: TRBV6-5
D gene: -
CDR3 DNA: TGTGCCAGCACGGGCAGTAGGGGTGAAAAACTGTTTTTT
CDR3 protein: CASTGSRGEKLFF